Below, 19 T cell receptor beta chains from the same sample are listed, as sequenced in a study of control samples from healthy donors and cancer patients. The repertoire was sequenced with immunoSEQ multiplex PCR; TCRdb's copy has only in-frame clones and lacks some. The sample has about 86,000 clones, around nine tenths seen once. The sequenced material came from PBMCs. These receptors came from a woman aged 50 to 65 with colorectal cancer.

V and J are TRBV5-8 and TRBJ2-5, with D perhaps TRBD1 (5 bases). The V end lost 1 base, the J end lost 4 bases, and 17 bases lay between the germline ends. This CDR3 has 16 residues. Germline CDR1 is SGHTS and CDR2 is YDEGEE. The CDR3, as DNA: TGTGCCAGCAGCTTGTTAGGGGCAGCACTTCGAGAGACCCAGTACTTC. Translated, it gives CASSLLGAALRETQYF.

V is TRBV5-5 and J is TRBJ1-2, with D perhaps matching TRBD1 (5 bases). The CDR3 is 13 amino acids. Germline V gene lookup returns CDR1 SGHKS and CDR2 YYEKEE (reference sequence). V was pared by 0 bases and J by 4 bases, with 7 bases between. The CDR3 sequence is CASSLGGSYGYTF. The CDR3, as DNA: TGTGCCAGCAGCTTGGGGGGGTCCTATGGCTACACCTTC.

The J gene is TRBJ1-2, the V gene TRBV5-4; the D is unclear. Trimming pared 1 base from V and 8 bases from J, leaving 9 bases between. Germline lookup yields CDR1 SGHNT and CDR2 YYREEE (reference sequence). This CDR3 contains 12 residues. The CDR3 DNA reads as TGTGCCAGCAGCTTGAGATCGGGGGGCTACACCTTC. It yields the protein CASSLRSGGYTF.

The V and J genes are TRBV28 and TRBJ1-1; D is uncertain. The CDR3 is made up of 14 amino acids. Trimming left V 5 bases short and J 3 bases short, with 13 bases between. The germline CDR1 and CDR2 sequences are MDHEN and SYDVKM. The CDR3 region is CASSQFGDDTEAFF. For the CDR3, the DNA is TGTGCCAGCAGTCAGTTCGGTGACGACACTGAAGCTTTCTTT.

The J gene is TRBJ1-2, the V gene TRBV19; D is possibly TRBD1 (5 bases). The V gene lost 7 bases and the J gene lost 4 bases, with 19 bases spanning the gap. This CDR3 comprises 15 residues. The V gene's germline CDR1 is LNHDA and CDR2 SQIVND (reference sequence). The CDR3 nucleotides are TGTGCCAGTACGAATGGAGCAGGGATCGGCTATGGCTACACCTTC. It is translated as CASTNGAGIGYGYTF.

The rearrangement links TRBV9 to TRBJ2-3; TRBD1 aligns across 7 bases. J lost 2 bases, V lost 0 bases, and 6 bases had no gene match. Germline V gene lookup returns CDR1 SGDLS and CDR2 YYNGEE. This CDR3 spans 16 amino acids. CDR3: CASSVATGAFTDTQYF. CDR3 sequence (DNA): TGTGCCAGCAGCGTAGCTACAGGGGCGTTCACAGATACGCAGTATTTT.

V gene TRBV6-5 combines with J gene TRBJ2-5; 8 bases are shared with TRBD1. Unmatched junction bases numbered 9, after V lost 2 bases and J lost 4 bases. The germline CDR1 and CDR2 sequences are MNHEY and SVGAGI. This CDR3 is 16 amino acids long. The CDR3: CASSYTGQGRGETQYF. The DNA of the CDR3 is TGTGCCAGCAGTTACACTGGACAGGGTAGAGGAGAGACCCAGTACTTC.

The chain has TRBV23-1 and TRBJ1-2; 7 bases line up with TRBD1. TRBV23-1 is noted as an ORF with a role that remains uncertain. V shed 0 bases and J 2 bases; nucleotides not matched to a gene: 9. The CDR3 spans 17 residues. Here the CDR3 reads CASSQSPQGEGNYGYTF. The CDR3 DNA is TGCGCCAGCAGTCAATCGCCGCAGGGGGAAGGAAACTATGGCTACACCTTC.

The rearrangement joins TRBV6-2 or TRBV6-3 to TRBJ2-5, with 10 nucleotides matching TRBD2. Germline V gives CDR1 MNHEY, CDR2 SVGEGT. The CDR3 is 16 amino acids. Trimming at V came to 0 bases and at J to 2 bases, leaving 3 bases not matched to a gene. The CDR3 nucleotides read TGTGCCAGCAGTTACTCAAGAGCGGGGGGGCAAGAGACCCAGTACTTC. Translation gives CASSYSRAGGQETQYF.

This chain connects TRBV5-4 to TRBJ2-3, with D hard to call. The CDR3 has 16 amino acids. With 0 bases removed from V and 5 bases from J, the gap between germline ends came to 16 bases. Looked up from germline, CDR1 is SGHNT and CDR2 is YYREEE (reference sequence). CDR3 coding DNA: TGTGCCAGCAGCTTGGGGGTAACAGTATCCGGAGATACGCAGTATTTT. It translates to CASSLGVTVSGDTQYF.

The gene calls are TRBV24-1 and TRBJ2-1; no clear D gene. The CDR3 is made up of 15 amino acids. The V gene's germline CDR1 is KGHDR and CDR2 SFDVKD. The ends were cut back, 5 bases at V and 10 bases at J, with 20 bases in the middle. The CDR3 loop reads CATSGPWTGPDEQFF. Written as DNA, the CDR3 is TGTGCCACCAGTGGACCCTGGACGGGTCCAGACGAGCAGTTCTTC.

This chain connects TRBV2 to TRBJ2-3; D ambiguous. The CDR3 is made up of 13 amino acids. CDR1 and CDR2 (germline): SNHLY, FYNNEI. The V end lost 6 bases, the J end lost 0 bases, and 7 bases lay between the germline ends. CDR3 coding DNA: TGTGCCAGCAGGGGATTTAGCACAGATACGCAGTATTTT. Its protein product is CASRGFSTDTQYF.

The chain uses TRBV28 and TRBJ1-2, with unresolved D. CDR1 and CDR2 from the germline V gene are MDHEN and SYDVKM. This CDR3 has 13 amino acids. Trimming stripped 1 base from V and 4 bases from J, with 7 bases between. The CDR3 region is CASSLSRAYGYTF. The CDR3 bases are TGTGCCAGCAGTTTATCCCGAGCCTATGGCTACACCTTC.

The rearrangement links TRBV5-4 to TRBJ1-2, with D possibly being TRBD1 (5 bases). CDR1 is SGHNT and CDR2 is YYREEE in the germline V gene (reference sequence). This CDR3 is 16 amino acids long. V was cut by 0 bases and J by 1 base, with 13 bases left in between. The CDR3 bases are TGTGCCAGCAGCTTGGCCGGGGGGAGTAGTAACTATGGCTACACCTTC. Translation: CASSLAGGSSNYGYTF.

This clone was found once. The chain recombines TRBV5-5 with TRBJ1-2; the D gene is possibly TRBD1 (5 bases). Trimming removed 0 bases from V and 4 bases from J, with 10 bases in between. The CDR3 contains 14 residues. Per germline, CDR1 SGHKS and CDR2 YYEKEE (reference sequence). CDR3 loop: CASSLAGSFYGYTF. CDR3 DNA: TGTGCCAGCAGCTTGGCAGGGTCCTTCTATGGCTACACCTTC. The entire variable domain, with the rest obtained from reference TRBV5-5 and TRBJ1-2, is as follows: DAGVTQSPTHLIKTRGQQVTLRCSPISGHKSVSWYQQVLGQGPQFIFQYYEKEERGRGNFPDRFSARQFPNYSSELNVNALLLGDSALYLCASSLAGSFYGYTFGSGTRLTVV.

This chain links TRBV5-1 with TRBJ2-5; D is possibly TRBD1 (6 bases). This CDR3 region has 13 residues. The germline V gene encodes CDR1 SGHRS and CDR2 YFSETQ. The germline V and J ends were trimmed by 1 base and 4 bases, with 8 bases remaining between them. The CDR3 here is CASSLQGGETQYF. CDR3 nucleotides: TGCGCCAGCAGCTTGCAAGGGGGAGAGACCCAGTACTTC.

The chain links TRBV5-8 to TRBJ1-4; weak D call: TRBD1 (5 bases). There are 15 residues in the CDR3. Deletions cut 2 bases from V and 8 bases from J, with 16 bases between. Germline-derived CDR1 and CDR2 are SGHTS and YDEGEE. As DNA, the CDR3 is TGTGCCAGCAGCTTACAGCCCCTGGGGGTCGAAAAACTGTTTTTT. Residues: CASSLQPLGVEKLFF.

The chain uses TRBV7-7 and TRBJ2-3, with TRBD1 matching over 11 bases. In germline, CDR1 is SSHAT, CDR2 FNYEAQ (reference sequence). The CDR3 runs 16 residues. Trimming took 0 bases from V and 4 from J; bases not matched to a gene: 3. The DNA of the CDR3 is TGTGCCAGCAGCTTAGCACCGGGACAGGGGGCAGATACGCAGTATTTT. It codes for CASSLAPGQGADTQYF.

This chain uses TRBV7-2 with TRBJ1-4; D might be TRBD1 (6 bases). The length of the CDR3 is 13 residues. CDR1 is SGHTA and CDR2 is FQGNSA in the germline V gene. Trimming stripped 6 bases from V and 8 bases from J, with 13 bases between. In DNA form, the CDR3 reads TGTGCCAGCAGGGTAGGGGGGGGCGAAAAACTGTTTTTT. Its translation: CASRVGGGEKLFF.